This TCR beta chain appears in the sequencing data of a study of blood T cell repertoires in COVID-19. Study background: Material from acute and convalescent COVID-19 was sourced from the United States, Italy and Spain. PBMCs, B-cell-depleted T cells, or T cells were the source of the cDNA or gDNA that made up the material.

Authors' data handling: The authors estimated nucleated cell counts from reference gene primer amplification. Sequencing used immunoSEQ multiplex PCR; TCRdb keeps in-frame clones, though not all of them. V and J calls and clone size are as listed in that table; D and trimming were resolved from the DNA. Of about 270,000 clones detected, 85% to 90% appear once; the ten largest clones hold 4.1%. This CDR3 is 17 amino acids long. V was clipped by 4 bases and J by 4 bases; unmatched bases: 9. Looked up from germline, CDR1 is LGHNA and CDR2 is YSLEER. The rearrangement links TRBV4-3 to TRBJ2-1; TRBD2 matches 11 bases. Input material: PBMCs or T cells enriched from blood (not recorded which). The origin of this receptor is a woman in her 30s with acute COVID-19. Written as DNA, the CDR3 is TGCGCCAGCAGCCGAAGACTAGCGGGACGAGATTACAATGAGCAGTTCTTC. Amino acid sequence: CASSRRLAGRDYNEQFF.